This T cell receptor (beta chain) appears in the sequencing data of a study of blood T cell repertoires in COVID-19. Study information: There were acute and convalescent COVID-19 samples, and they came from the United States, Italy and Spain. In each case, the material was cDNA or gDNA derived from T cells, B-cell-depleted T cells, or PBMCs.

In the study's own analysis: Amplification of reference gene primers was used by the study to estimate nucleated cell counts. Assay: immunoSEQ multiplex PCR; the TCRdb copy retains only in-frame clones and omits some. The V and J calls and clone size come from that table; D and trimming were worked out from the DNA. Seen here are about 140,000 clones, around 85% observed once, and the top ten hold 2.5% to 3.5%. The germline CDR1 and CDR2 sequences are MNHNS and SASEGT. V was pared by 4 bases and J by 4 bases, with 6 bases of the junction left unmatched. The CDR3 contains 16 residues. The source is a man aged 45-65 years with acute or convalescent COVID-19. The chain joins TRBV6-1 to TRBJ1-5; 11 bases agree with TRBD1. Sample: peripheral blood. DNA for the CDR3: TGTGCCAGCAGTGGTGGTGGGACAGGGGGGAATCAGCCCCAGCATTTT. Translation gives CASSGGGTGGNQPQHF.